These T cell receptor beta chains were read from a single sample in a study of post-analysis software for immune sequencing data. MiXCR, applied by TCRdb to the PCR reads, yields one record per CDR3 protein. The sample includes roughly 730,000 distinct CDR3 sequences, 30% of them seen just once. The sequencing sample was made of blood. The receptors come from a girl between 10 and 17 years old with multiple sclerosis. Both conserved end residues are part of each CDR3. D genes are given only for firm matches. A clone size is listed for some rows: how often the clone was seen (once, few, many), or a class if it is expanded.

V	size	D	J	CDR3	DNA
TRBV20-1	NA	NA	TRBJ2-1	CSARAFGQGNEQFF	TGCAGTGCTAGAGCCTTCGGCCAGGGCAATGAGCAGTTCTTC
TRBV29-1	NA	TRBD2	TRBJ2-1	CSVEPSGSVYNEQFF	TGCAGCGTTGAACCTAGCGGGAGTGTCTACAATGAGCAGTTCTTC
TRBV5-1	few	NA	TRBJ1-2	CASSLAGGRDLLLYGYTF	TGCGCCAGCAGCTTGGCCGGGGGCAGGGACTTACTTCTCTATGGCTACACCTTC
TRBV6-5	NA	NA	TRBJ2-7	CASSYQRTARGEQYF	TGTGCCAGCAGTTACCAGCGGACCGCCAGGGGCGAGCAGTACTTC
TRBV12-3/TRBV12-4	many	TRBD2	TRBJ2-3	CASSRGGDTQYF	TGTGCCAGCAGTCGGGGGGGAGATACGCAGTATTTT
TRBV6-6	NA	TRBD1	TRBJ1-2	CASSHRGQDGYTF	TGTGCCAGCAGCCACAGGGGGCAGGATGGCTACACCTTC
TRBV7-9	NA	TRBD1	TRBJ1-2	CASSFSPGQGYGYTF	TGTGCCAGCAGCTTCTCTCCCGGACAGGGCTATGGCTACACCTTC
TRBV20-1	NA	NA	TRBJ2-7	CSALAPTGSYEQYF	TGCAGTGCTTTAGCGCCGACAGGTTCCTACGAGCAGTACTTC
TRBV10-2	NA	TRBD2	TRBJ2-7	CASREYSGSYEQYF	TGCGCCAGCAGGGAGTATAGCGGGAGTTACGAGCAGTACTTC
TRBV6-5	NA	TRBD1	TRBJ1-1	CASSSGQTFRAFF	TGTGCCAGCAGTTCGGGACAGACCTTTCGAGCTTTCTTT
TRBV28	few	NA	TRBJ1-1	CASRFPGATEAFF	TGTGCCAGCAGGTTCCCGGGGGCCACTGAAGCTTTCTTT
TRBV2	NA	TRBD2	TRBJ2-5	CASSRLANGGETQYF	TGTGCCAGCAGCCGACTAGCAAATGGCGGGGAGACCCAGTACTTC
TRBV5-5	NA	NA	TRBJ1-1	CASSLAGVGGAQNTEAFF	TGTGCCAGCAGCTTGGCTGGTGTTGGGGGGGCACAGAACACTGAAGCTTTCTTT
TRBV5-1	NA	NA	TRBJ2-7	CASSLNLAYEQYF	TGCGCCAGCAGCTTGAACTTAGCCTACGAGCAGTACTTC
TRBV3-1	NA	TRBD2	TRBJ2-7	CASSQVWTRKDEQYF	TGTGCCAGCAGCCAAGTCTGGACTAGGAAGGACGAGCAGTACTTC
TRBV7-9	few	TRBD2	TRBJ2-3	CASSLAPLAGAEESTDTQYF	TGTGCCAGCAGCTTAGCCCCTTTAGCGGGGGCCGAAGAAAGCACAGATACGCAGTATTTT
TRBV6-1	few	NA	TRBJ2-7	CASSHTLGGYEQYF	TGTGCCAGCAGTCACACCCTGGGGGGCTACGAGCAGTACTTC
TRBV7-2	few	NA	TRBJ2-1	CASSLATSNNEQFF	TGTGCCAGCAGCTTAGCTACCAGTAACAATGAGCAGTTCTTC
TRBV4-1	NA	TRBD2	TRBJ2-5	CASSPGTGTREETQYF	TGCGCCAGCAGCCCAGGGACCGGGACTAGAGAAGAGACCCAGTACTTC
TRBV28	few	NA	TRBJ1-2	CASSSSTGVYGYTF	NA
TRBV6-4	few	NA	TRBJ2-5	CASSEGPQETQYF	TGTGCCAGCAGTGAGGGGCCACAAGAGACCCAGTACTTC
TRBV7-9	NA	NA	TRBJ2-5	CASNPSAGGAGETQYF	TGTGCCAGCAACCCAAGTGCAGGGGGAGCGGGGGAGACCCAGTACTTC
TRBV14	once	NA	TRBJ2-2	CASSPYFPGRGDTGELFF	TGTGCCAGCAGCCCTTACTTCCCTGGGCGCGGGGACACCGGGGAGCTGTTTTTT
TRBV6-2/TRBV6-3	many	NA	TRBJ1-5	CASSPRAYGNQPQHF	TGTGCCAGCAGTCCCAGGGCTTACGGCAATCAGCCCCAGCATTTT
TRBV2	NA	NA	TRBJ1-4	CASSEWRGEKLFF	TGTGCCAGCAGTGAATGGCGAGGGGAAAAACTGTTTTTT
TRBV6-1	NA	NA	TRBJ1-2	CASSGHGTDTPSTF	TGTGCCAGCAGTGGTCACGGGACGGACACCCCCTCCACCTTC
TRBV29-1	few	TRBD1	TRBJ2-7	CSVAGTGGHEQYF	TGCAGCGTTGCCGGGACAGGGGGCCACGAGCAGTACTTC
TRBV10-3	NA	NA	TRBJ2-7	CAISAQDGAPGEQYF	TGTGCCATCAGTGCCCAGGACGGAGCGCCGGGCGAGCAGTACTTC
TRBV27	few	NA	TRBJ2-5	CASSFRREGTQYF	TGTGCCAGCAGTTTCAGAAGAGAGGGGACCCAGTACTTC
TRBV6-1	NA	NA	TRBJ1-1	CASSDNRNTEAFF	TGTGCCAGCAGTGATAACAGAAACACTGAAGCTTTCTTT
TRBV29-1	few	TRBD1	TRBJ1-6	CSVGGQRNSPLHF	TGCAGCGTTGGGGGACAGCGTAATTCACCCCTCCACTTT
TRBV7-8	few	NA	TRBJ2-6	CASSLTPGSGANVLTF	TGTGCCAGCAGCTTAACCCCCGGGTCTGGGGCCAACGTCCTGACTTTC
TRBV5-1	NA	NA	TRBJ2-6	CASSLGRTASGANVLTF	TGCGCCAGCAGCTTGGGGCGGACGGCCTCTGGGGCCAACGTCCTGACTTTC
TRBV20-1	few	NA	TRBJ2-3	CSADGTPGVGDTQYF	TGCAGTGCTGACGGGACACCCGGCGTCGGAGATACGCAGTATTTT
TRBV3-1	NA	NA	TRBJ2-1	CASSQGRSGQDRPFF	TGTGCCAGCAGCCAGGGACGAAGCGGGCAAGACAGACCGTTCTTC
TRBV27	many	NA	TRBJ1-6	CASSQTGLNSPLHF	TGTGCCAGCAGTCAAACAGGGCTCAATTCACCCCTCCACTTT
TRBV19	NA	TRBD1	TRBJ1-5	CASRTGGLSNQPQHF	TGTGCCAGTAGAACAGGGGGCCTAAGCAATCAGCCCCAGCATTTT
TRBV4-1	NA	NA	TRBJ1-1	CASNQEGPDTEAFF	TGCGCCAGCAACCAAGAGGGTCCGGACACTGAAGCTTTCTTT
TRBV29-1	few	NA	TRBJ2-2	CSVVTRAEAGELFF	TGCAGCGTTGTGACTAGGGCTGAGGCCGGGGAGCTGTTTTTT
TRBV27	few	NA	TRBJ2-5	CASRQPLGETQYF	TGTGCCAGCAGACAACCCCTGGGAGAGACCCAGTACTTC
TRBV10-1	NA	NA	TRBJ2-7	CASSEMGRNEQYF	TGCGCCAGCAGTGAGATGGGAAGGAATGAGCAGTACTTC
TRBV11-2	few	TRBD1	TRBJ2-7	CASSSIGTGSSYEQYF	TGTGCCAGCAGCTCAATCGGGACAGGCAGCTCCTACGAGCAGTACTTC
TRBV9	NA	NA	TRBJ1-2	CASSVGWGTTNYGYTF	TGTGCCAGCAGCGTAGGGTGGGGCACAACTAACTATGGCTACACCTTC
TRBV11-3	NA	NA	TRBJ2-1	CASSSGTDYNEQFF	TGTGCCAGCAGCTCTGGGACGGACTACAATGAGCAGTTCTTC
TRBV3-1	NA	TRBD2	TRBJ2-7	CASSQYGTSGTYEQYF	TGTGCCAGCAGCCAATATGGGACTAGCGGGACCTACGAGCAGTACTTC
TRBV4-2	few	NA	TRBJ2-7	CASSQDLSGEGRYEQYF	TGTGCCAGCAGCCAAGATCTTTCAGGGGAAGGACGCTACGAGCAGTACTTC
TRBV6-6	few	TRBD2	TRBJ2-5	CASLTSGDQETQYF	TGTGCCAGCCTTACTAGCGGGGATCAAGAGACCCAGTACTTC
TRBV5-1	NA	TRBD1	TRBJ1-1	CASRPPVRQGHLPEAFF	TGCGCCAGCAGACCCCCTGTTCGACAGGGTCACTTGCCTGAAGCTTTCTTT
TRBV29-1	few	TRBD2	TRBJ2-3	CSVGLAGGTDTQYF	TGCAGCGTGGGACTAGCGGGAGGTACAGATACGCAGTATTTT
TRBV10-3	NA	NA	TRBJ2-7	CAISEGQSSYNEQYF	TGTGCCATCAGTGAAGGGCAGAGCTCCTACAATGAGCAGTACTTC
TRBV28	few	NA	TRBJ1-5	CASSAPLGRATDQHF	TGTGCCAGCTCTGCCCCTTTGGGCAGGGCAACGGACCAGCATTTT
TRBV27	NA	TRBD2	TRBJ2-1	CASSIRTSGASYNEQFF	TGTGCCAGCAGTATACGGACTAGCGGAGCGTCCTACAATGAGCAGTTCTTC
TRBV6-1	few	TRBD2	TRBJ2-7	CASSKTSTSGGYEQYF	TGTGCCAGCAGCAAAACCTCGACTAGCGGAGGATACGAGCAGTACTTC
TRBV20-1	NA	NA	TRBJ2-3	CSARTPLQGGGTDTQYF	TGCAGTGCTAGGACACCGCTCCAGGGCGGAGGGACAGATACGCAGTATTTT
TRBV11-2	NA	NA	TRBJ2-1	CASSLDFSKYVYNEQFF	TGTGCCAGCAGCTTAGATTTTAGCAAGTATGTGTACAATGAGCAGTTCTTC
TRBV5-1	NA	NA	TRBJ1-2	CASSLYSGYGYTF	TGCGCCAGCAGCTTGTACAGCGGCTATGGCTACACCTTC
TRBV12-3/TRBV12-4	NA	NA	TRBJ2-7	CASSRSSDYEQYF	TGTGCCAGCAGCCGGTCTAGCGACTACGAGCAGTACTTC
TRBV7-8	few	NA	TRBJ2-7	CASSAGQSDRYEQYF	TGTGCCAGCAGCGCGGGACAGTCGGACCGATACGAGCAGTACTTC
TRBV4-1	few	NA	TRBJ1-1	CASSQDVGGSRGTRAFF	TGCGCCAGCAGCCAAGACGTAGGCGGGTCAAGGGGAACGAGGGCTTTCTTT